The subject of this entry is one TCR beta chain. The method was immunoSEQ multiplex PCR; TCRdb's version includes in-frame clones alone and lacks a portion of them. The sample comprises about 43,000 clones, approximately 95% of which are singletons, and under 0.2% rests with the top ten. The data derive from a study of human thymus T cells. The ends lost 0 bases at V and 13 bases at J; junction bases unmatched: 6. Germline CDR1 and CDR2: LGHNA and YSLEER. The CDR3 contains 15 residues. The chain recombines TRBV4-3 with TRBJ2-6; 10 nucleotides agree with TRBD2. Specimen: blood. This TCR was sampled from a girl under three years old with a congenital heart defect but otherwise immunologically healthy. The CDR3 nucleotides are TGCGCCAGCAGCCAAGAGGGCGCTAGCGGGAGAGTCCTGACTTTC. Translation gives CASSQEGASGRVLTF.